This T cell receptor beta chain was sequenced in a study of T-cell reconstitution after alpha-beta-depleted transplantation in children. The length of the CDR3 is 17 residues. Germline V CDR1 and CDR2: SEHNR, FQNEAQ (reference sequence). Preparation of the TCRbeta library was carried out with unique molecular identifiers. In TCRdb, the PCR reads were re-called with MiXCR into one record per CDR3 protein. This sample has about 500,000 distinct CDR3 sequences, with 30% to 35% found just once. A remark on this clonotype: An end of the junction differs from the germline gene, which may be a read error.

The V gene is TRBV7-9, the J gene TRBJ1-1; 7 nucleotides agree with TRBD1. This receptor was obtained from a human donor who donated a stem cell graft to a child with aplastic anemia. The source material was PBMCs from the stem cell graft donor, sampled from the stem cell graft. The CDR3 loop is CATSLSLTGLMNTEAFF. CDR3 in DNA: TGTGCCACCAGCTTATCATTGACAGGGCTAATGAACACTGAAGCTTTCTTT.